This T cell receptor beta chain was observed in a study of vaccination and CD4 T cells after COVID-19. Study as a whole: Investigators stimulated cells with overlapping spike peptides drawn from SARS-CoV-2, HCoV-NL63, HCoV-OC43 and HCoV-229E.

As for treatment: approximately nine-day PBMC culture with coronavirus spike peptide pools or control peptides (ViraFEST assay). Via ViraFEST, peptide pools expanded antigen-specific T cells before TCR sequencing. Cultures of PBMCs, some 2 million per well, were set up with roughly 11 IU/ml IL-2 and 10 ug/ml peptide pools. Cultured CD4+ T-cell DNA underwent Oncomine TCR Beta short-read sequencing. Genomic DNA was extracted from cultured CD4+ T cells. One entry per CDR3 protein, called by TCRdb with MiXCR from the PCR reads. Counted here are about 24,000 distinct CDR3 sequences, approximately 59% occurring once; the ten biggest clones make up 10% to 15%. Concerning this clonotype itself: The antigen remains unidentified.

V was trimmed by 8 bases and J by 5 bases, leaving 15 bases between them. This CDR3 has 13 amino acids. Sample: CD4+ T cells from blood, cultured in vitro, taken after SARS-CoV-2 vaccination. The V gene is TRBV12-3 or TRBV12-4, the J gene TRBJ1-1; no reliable D call. The clonotype comes from a human donor who received a COVID-19 vaccine. CDR3 protein: CASLGQSRTEAFF. CDR3 nucleotides: TGTGCCAGCCTTGGCCAGAGCAGGACTGAAGCTTTCTTT.